This T cell receptor (beta chain) was recorded in a study of T cells in Graves' hyperthyroidism and ophthalmopathy. Regions amplified from RNA transcripts were the TCR beta CDR3 regions. The HTBI primer set was used in a first-round RT-PCR of the TCR CDR3. TCRdb called the multiplex PCR reads again in MiXCR, with one record for every CDR3 protein. The profile shows 490,000 or so distinct CDR3 sequences, around 15% of them singletons. Trimming stripped 6 bases from V and 6 bases from J, with 13 bases between. The CDR3 runs to 13 residues. V and J are TRBV12-3 or TRBV12-4 and TRBJ2-3; tentatively, D is TRBD2 (6 bases). Sequenced: blood. This receptor was identified in a woman aged 25 to 39 with Graves' ophthalmopathy. CDR3 coding DNA: TGTGCCAGCAGGCGGGAATCTAGGGATACGCAGTATTTT. It codes for CASRRESRDTQYF.